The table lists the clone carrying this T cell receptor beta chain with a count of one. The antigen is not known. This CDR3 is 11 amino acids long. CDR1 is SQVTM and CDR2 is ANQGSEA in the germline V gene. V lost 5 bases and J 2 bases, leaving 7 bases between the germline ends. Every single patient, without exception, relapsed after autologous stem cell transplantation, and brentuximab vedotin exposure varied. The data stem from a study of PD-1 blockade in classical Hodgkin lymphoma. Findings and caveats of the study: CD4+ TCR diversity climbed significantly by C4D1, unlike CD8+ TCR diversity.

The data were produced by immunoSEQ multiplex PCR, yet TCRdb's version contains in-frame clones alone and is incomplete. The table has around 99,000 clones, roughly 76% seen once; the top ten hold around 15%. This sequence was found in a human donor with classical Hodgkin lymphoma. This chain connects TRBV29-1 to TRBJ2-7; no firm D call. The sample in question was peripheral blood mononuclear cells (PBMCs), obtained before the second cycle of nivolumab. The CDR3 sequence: CSVSLAYEQYF. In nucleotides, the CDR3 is TGCAGCGTTTCCCTAGCCTACGAGCAGTACTTC.